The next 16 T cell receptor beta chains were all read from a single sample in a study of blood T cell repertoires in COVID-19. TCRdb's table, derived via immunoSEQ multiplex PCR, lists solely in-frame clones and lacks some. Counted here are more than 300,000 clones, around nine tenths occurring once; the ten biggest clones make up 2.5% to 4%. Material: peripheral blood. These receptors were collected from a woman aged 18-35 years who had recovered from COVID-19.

The CDR3 DNA sequence: TGTGCCAGCAGTTTAAAGTGGGCAGAGACAGATACGCAGTATTTT. As protein: CASSLKWAETDTQYF. The rearrangement uses TRBV27 and TRBJ2-3, with D uncertain. CDR1 is MNHEY and CDR2 is SMNVEV in the germline V gene (reference sequence). V lost 2 bases, J lost 3 bases, and 12 bases lay in between. The CDR3 is made up of 15 amino acids.

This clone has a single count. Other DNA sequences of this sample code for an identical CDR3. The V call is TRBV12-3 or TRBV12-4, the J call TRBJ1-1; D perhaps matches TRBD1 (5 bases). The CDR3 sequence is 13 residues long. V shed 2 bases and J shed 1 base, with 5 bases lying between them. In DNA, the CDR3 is TGTGCCAGCAGTTTACAGGGGAACACTGAAGCTTTCTTT. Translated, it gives CASSLQGNTEAFF.

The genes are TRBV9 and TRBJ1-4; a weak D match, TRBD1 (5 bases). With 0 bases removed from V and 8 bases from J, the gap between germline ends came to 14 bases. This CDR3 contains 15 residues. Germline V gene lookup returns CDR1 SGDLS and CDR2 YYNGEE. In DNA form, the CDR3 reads TGTGCCAGCAGCGTAGGCGGGGCGACCCAGGAAAAACTGTTTTTT. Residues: CASSVGGATQEKLFF.

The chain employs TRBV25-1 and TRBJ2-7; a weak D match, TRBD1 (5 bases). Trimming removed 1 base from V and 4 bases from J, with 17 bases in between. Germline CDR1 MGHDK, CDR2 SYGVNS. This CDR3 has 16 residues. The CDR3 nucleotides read TGTGCCAGCAGTGAATCTGCTGCCAGAAGGGGATACGAGCAGTACGTC. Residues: CASSESAARRGYEQYV.

The CDR3, as DNA: TGTGCCACCAGTGCCCGACTAGGGGCGGGATACAATGAGCAGTTCTTC. Translated, it gives CATSARLGAGYNEQFF. The chain joins TRBV24-1 to TRBJ2-1, with a tentative D call TRBD2 (6 bases). CDR1 KGHDR and CDR2 SFDVKD come from the germline V gene. The CDR3 contains 16 residues. Trimming shortened V by 5 bases and J by 4 bases, and 17 bases separated the two germline ends.

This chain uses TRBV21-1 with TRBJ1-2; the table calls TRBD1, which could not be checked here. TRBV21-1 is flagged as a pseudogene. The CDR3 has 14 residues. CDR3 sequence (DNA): TGTGCCAAGATATACCCGAGGACATCGAGAGGCTACACCTTC. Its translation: CAKIYPRTSRGYTF.

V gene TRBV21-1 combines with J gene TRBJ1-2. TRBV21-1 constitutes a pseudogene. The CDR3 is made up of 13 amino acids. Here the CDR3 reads CAITSLRVGGYTF. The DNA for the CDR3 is TGTGCCATTACCTCCCTTCGGGTAGGAGGCTACACCTTC.

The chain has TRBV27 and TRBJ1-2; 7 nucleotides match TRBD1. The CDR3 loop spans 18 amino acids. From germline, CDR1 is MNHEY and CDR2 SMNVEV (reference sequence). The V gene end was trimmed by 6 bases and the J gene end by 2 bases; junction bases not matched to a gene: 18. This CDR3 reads CASSLKSGGQSSNYGYTF. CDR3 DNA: TGTGCCAGCAGCCTTAAATCCGGGGGACAGAGCTCCAACTATGGCTACACCTTC.

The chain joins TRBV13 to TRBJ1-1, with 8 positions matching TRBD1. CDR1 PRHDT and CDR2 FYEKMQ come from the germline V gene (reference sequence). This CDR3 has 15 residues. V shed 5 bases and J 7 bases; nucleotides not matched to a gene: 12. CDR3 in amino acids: CASSPEPRQGHEAFF. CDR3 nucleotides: TGTGCCAGCAGCCCCGAACCCCGACAGGGGCATGAAGCTTTCTTT.

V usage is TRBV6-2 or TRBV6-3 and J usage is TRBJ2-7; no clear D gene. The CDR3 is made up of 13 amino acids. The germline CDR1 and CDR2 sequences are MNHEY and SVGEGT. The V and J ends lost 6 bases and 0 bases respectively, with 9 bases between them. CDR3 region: CASSQQLSYEQYV. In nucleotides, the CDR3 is TGTGCCAGCAGCCAACAGCTCTCCTACGAGCAGTACGTC.

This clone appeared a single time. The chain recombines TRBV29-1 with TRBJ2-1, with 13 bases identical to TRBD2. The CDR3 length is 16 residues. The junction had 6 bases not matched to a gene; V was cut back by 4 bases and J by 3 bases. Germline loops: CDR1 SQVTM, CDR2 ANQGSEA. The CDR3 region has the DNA TGCAGCGTTGCAGGACTAGCGGGAGAGGGCTACAATGAGCAGTTCTTC. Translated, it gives CSVAGLAGEGYNEQFF.

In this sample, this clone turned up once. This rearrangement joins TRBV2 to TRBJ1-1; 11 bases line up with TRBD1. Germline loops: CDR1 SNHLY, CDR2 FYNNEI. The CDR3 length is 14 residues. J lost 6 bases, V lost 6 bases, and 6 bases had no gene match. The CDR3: CASRWDRGEAEAFF. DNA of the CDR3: TGTGCCAGCAGATGGGACAGGGGGGAAGCTGAAGCTTTCTTT.

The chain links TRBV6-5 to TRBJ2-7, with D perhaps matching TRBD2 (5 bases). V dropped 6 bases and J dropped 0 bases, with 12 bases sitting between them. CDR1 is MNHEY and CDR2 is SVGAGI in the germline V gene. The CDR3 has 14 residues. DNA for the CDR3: TGTGCCAGCAGCCGGGAAGGCTACTCCTACGAGCAGTACGTC. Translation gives CASSREGYSYEQYV.

The CDR3 protein is CASSLRLRGSSYEQYV. For the CDR3, the DNA is TGTGCCAGCAGCTTGCGGTTGCGGGGGAGCTCCTACGAGCAGTACGTC. The rearrangement links TRBV5-4 to TRBJ2-7, with 7 positions matching TRBD2. The V gene's germline CDR1 is SGHNT and CDR2 YYREEE (reference sequence). The CDR3 totals 16 residues. Trimming cost V 1 base and J 0 bases; bases outside gene matches: 7.

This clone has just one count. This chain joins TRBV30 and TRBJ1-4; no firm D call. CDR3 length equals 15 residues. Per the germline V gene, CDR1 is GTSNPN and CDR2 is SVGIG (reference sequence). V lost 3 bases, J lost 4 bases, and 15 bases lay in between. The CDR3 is CAWSRGWSSNEKLFF. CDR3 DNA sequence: TGTGCCTGGAGCCGAGGTTGGAGTAGTAATGAAAAACTGTTTTTT.

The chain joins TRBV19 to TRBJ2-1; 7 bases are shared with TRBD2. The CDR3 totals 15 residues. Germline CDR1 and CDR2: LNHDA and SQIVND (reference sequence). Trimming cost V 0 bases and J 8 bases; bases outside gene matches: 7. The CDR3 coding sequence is TGTGCCAGTAGTATAGAACTAGCGCTGGGTCATGAGCAGTTCTTC. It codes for CASSIELALGHEQFF.